Below, 32 T cell receptor beta chains from the same sample are listed, as sequenced in a study of blood T cell repertoires in COVID-19. Data came from immunoSEQ multiplex PCR; TCRdb stores just in-frame clones and leaves some out. Of some 37,000 clones listed, around 86% are singletons. Sequencing was performed on peripheral blood. The receptors come from a man aged 50 or older in a cohort sampled during active COVID-19.

CDR3 sequence reads: CASTTGSEGAGKLFF. Here the CDR3 DNA reads TGTGCCAGCACCACAGGTTCGGAGGGGGCGGGAAAACTGTTTTTT. The gene calls are TRBV7-9 and TRBJ1-4; 7 nucleotides line up with TRBD1. The CDR3 is 15 residues long. V was clipped by 7 bases and J by 10 bases; unmatched bases: 15. Germline V lookup: CDR1 SEHNR, CDR2 FQNEAQ (reference sequence).

The CDR3 reads CASSQSITSGFTDTQYF. Here the CDR3 DNA reads TGCGCCAGCAGTCAATCGATTACTAGCGGGTTTACAGATACGCAGTATTTT. The chain joins TRBV23-1 to TRBJ2-3; TRBD2 aligns across 9 bases. TRBV23-1 is an open reading frame whose function is uncertain. The V gene end was trimmed by 0 bases and the J gene end by 3 bases; junction bases not matched to a gene: 7. CDR3 length: 17 residues.

This clone was detected a few times. This chain uses TRBV21-1 with TRBJ2-2; the D call TRBD1 from the table was never checked on the DNA. TRBV21-1 is described as a pseudogene. The CDR3 totals 16 residues. The CDR3 reads CASRDNRDTYTGELFF. CDR3 sequence (DNA): TGTGCCAGCAGAGACAACCGGGACACCTACACCGGGGAGCTGTTTTTT.

The chain links TRBV4-1 to TRBJ1-5, with D perhaps matching TRBD1 (6 bases). CDR3 size: 16 residues. V was clipped by 2 bases and J by 3 bases, with 14 bases between them. Germline V gene data show CDR1 as MGHRA and CDR2 as YSYEKL. The CDR3 loop is CASSQYRTEANQPQHF. The CDR3 nucleotides read TGCGCCAGCAGCCAATACCGGACAGAGGCCAATCAGCCCCAGCATTTT.

The chain uses TRBV28 and TRBJ2-3; 9 bases match TRBD1. Germline V gene lookup returns CDR1 MDHEN and CDR2 SYDVKM. Unmatched junction bases numbered 8, after V lost 2 bases and J lost 2 bases. The length of the CDR3 is 17 residues. The CDR3 DNA sequence: TGTGCCAGCAGTTTAACTCCCGGGACAGGGCACACAGATACGCAGTATTTT. Amino acids: CASSLTPGTGHTDTQYF. Drawing the rest from reference TRBV28 and TRBJ2-3, the complete variable domain is DVKVTQSSRYLVKRTGEKVFLECVQDMDHENMFWYRQDPGLGLRLIYFSYDVKMKEKGDIPEGYSVSREKKERFSLILESASTNQTSMYLCASSLTPGTGHTDTQYFGPGTRLTVL.

The chain couples TRBV11-3 to TRBJ2-2; D gene unclear. Germline loops: CDR1 SGHNT, CDR2 YENEEA. The ends were cut back, 1 base at V and 0 bases at J, with 15 bases in the middle. This CDR3 is 18 amino acids long. CDR3 protein: CASSLGGGYYANTGELFF. Here the CDR3 DNA reads TGTGCCAGCAGCTTAGGAGGTGGCTATTACGCGAACACCGGGGAGCTGTTTTTT.

This chain joins TRBV3-1 (or the pseudogene TRBV3-2) and TRBJ2-2; 8 bases fit TRBD2. Trimming cost V 3 bases and J 1 base; bases outside gene matches: 10. Per germline, CDR1 LGHDT and CDR2 YNNKEL (reference sequence). This CDR3 spans 18 amino acids. The CDR3 sequence: CASSQYERGTLNTGELFF. CDR3 DNA: TGTGCCAGCAGCCAGTACGAGCGGGGGACTTTGAACACCGGGGAGCTGTTTTTT.

The chain combines TRBV7-9 with TRBJ1-6; 8 positions agree with TRBD1. After removal of 5 bases from V and 9 bases from J, the junction contained 12 bases not matched to a gene. The CDR3 is made up of 16 amino acids. CDR1 and CDR2 from the germline V gene are SEHNR and FQNEAQ (reference sequence). CDR3 nucleotides: TGTGCCAGCAGCCCCGGGACAGGCACGGATAGTTCACCCCTCCACTTT. Its protein is CASSPGTGTDSSPLHF.

The chain uses TRBV5-1 and TRBJ2-3; D uncertain. The CDR3 totals 15 residues. Deletions cut 0 bases from V and 2 bases from J, with 10 bases between. The germline V gene has CDR1 SGHRS and CDR2 YFSETQ. CDR3 nucleotide sequence: TGCGCCAGCAGCTTGGAACGCGGAGCCACAGATACGCAGTATTTT. Translating gives CASSLERGATDTQYF.

For this clone: Other DNA sequences in the sample encode the same CDR3. Written as DNA, the CDR3 is TGTGCCAGCAGCGTGAGCGGGAGTCCTACAGATACGCAGTATTTT. It translates to CASSVSGSPTDTQYF. This chain uses TRBV9 with TRBJ2-3, with 8 bases fitting TRBD2. The trim removed 2 bases at V and 3 bases at J, leaving 5 bases unmatched. In germline, CDR1 is SGDLS, CDR2 YYNGEE. The CDR3 loop spans 15 amino acids.

The chain employs TRBV5-6 and TRBJ2-7, with D maybe TRBD2 (6 bases). This CDR3 has 13 residues. Deletions cut 4 bases from V and 4 bases from J, with 12 bases between. In germline, CDR1 is SGHDT, CDR2 YYEEEE. For the CDR3, the DNA is TGTGCCAGCAGCCTAGGTGGGGGGTACGAGCAGTACGTC. The encoded protein is CASSLGGGYEQYV.

V is TRBV10-3 and J is TRBJ1-5; 8 bases are a match to TRBD1. This CDR3 spans 14 amino acids. Germline CDR1 reads ENHRY; CDR2 reads SYGVKD. Trimming took 6 bases from V and 4 from J; bases not matched to a gene: 5. CDR3 nucleotides: TGTGCCATCAGCGTGGACAGGGATAATCAGCCCCAGCATTTT. This codes for CAISVDRDNQPQHF.

This chain joins TRBV5-1 and TRBJ2-2; D is perhaps TRBD1 (6 bases). Germline CDR1 reads SGHRS; CDR2 reads YFSETQ. V dropped 3 bases and J dropped 5 bases, with 14 bases sitting between them. The CDR3 is 15 residues long. CDR3 sequence reads: CASSSTGDGTGELFF. The CDR3 bases are TGCGCCAGCAGCTCGACAGGAGACGGGACCGGGGAGCTGTTTTTT.

The chain has TRBV5-6 and TRBJ2-1; the D gene is possibly TRBD2 (5 bases). The CDR3 has 13 residues. V lost 2 bases and J 7 bases, leaving 10 bases between the germline ends. Germline V CDR1 and CDR2: SGHDT, YYEEEE. The CDR3 loop is CASSFGGGNEQFF. The DNA for the CDR3 is TGTGCCAGCAGCTTTGGAGGTGGGAATGAGCAGTTCTTC. Based on the CDR3 plus reference TRBV5-6 and TRBJ2-1, the full variable domain is DAGVTQSPTHLIKTRGQQVTLRCSPKSGHDTVSWYQQALGQGPQFIFQYYEEEERQRGNFPDRFSGHQFPNYSSELNVNALLLGDSALYLCASSFGGGNEQFFGPGTRLTVL.

V is TRBV6-5 and J is TRBJ2-1, with D perhaps TRBD1 (7 bases). Germline V gives CDR1 MNHEY, CDR2 SVGAGI. This CDR3 spans 15 amino acids. V was trimmed by 4 bases and J by 0 bases, leaving 10 bases between them. CDR3 sequence (DNA): TGTGCCAGCAGTTCAGGGGGACTCTCCTACAATGAGCAGTTCTTC. It codes for CASSSGGLSYNEQFF.

The chain couples TRBV6-1 to TRBJ2-1; no definite D call. Trimming took off 1 base at V and 4 bases at J, with 8 bases between the two ends. This CDR3 comprises 14 residues. The V gene's germline CDR1 is MNHNS and CDR2 SASEGT. In nucleotides, the CDR3 is TGTGCCAGCAGTGAAGGGCAGGATTACAATGAGCAGTTCTTC. This sequence encodes CASSEGQDYNEQFF.

The rearrangement uses TRBV12-3 or TRBV12-4 and TRBJ2-7; D gene uncertain. This CDR3 is 11 amino acids long. Trimming took off 1 base at V and 7 bases at J, with 5 bases between the two ends. CDR3 region: CASSLGPEQYV. The CDR3 nucleotides read TGTGCCAGCAGTTTAGGGCCGGAGCAGTACGTC.

This clone was counted a few times. V usage is TRBV19 and J usage is TRBJ1-1, with D possibly TRBD1 on 6 matching bases. Germline CDR1 reads LNHDA; CDR2 reads SQIVND (reference sequence). With 6 bases removed from V and 3 bases from J, the gap between germline ends came to 17 bases. This CDR3 is built from 15 residues. For the CDR3, the DNA is TGTGCCAGTAGACTAATGGCAGGGGCGGACACTGAAGCTTTCTTT. Translated: CASRLMAGADTEAFF.

The count of this clone is one. This sequence joins TRBV27 and TRBJ1-2, with D perhaps matching TRBD1 (5 bases). Germline V gene lookup returns CDR1 MNHEY and CDR2 SMNVEV (reference sequence). The CDR3 runs to 12 residues. V gave up 2 bases and J gave up 11 bases, with 12 bases separating them. The CDR3 DNA is TGTGCCAGCAGTTTAGACAGCTTGAAATACACCTTC. As protein: CASSLDSLKYTF.

V gene TRBV5-1 combines with J gene TRBJ2-5, with D perhaps matching TRBD1 (5 bases). Between the trimmed V and J ends, which lost 2 bases and 2 bases, there was a span of 13 bases. Germline V lookup: CDR1 SGHRS, CDR2 YFSETQ. The CDR3 extends over 15 amino acids. CDR3 coding DNA: TGCGCCAGCAGCTTCGTGACAGCCCCTCAAGAGACCCAGTACTTC. As protein: CASSFVTAPQETQYF.

The gene calls are TRBV27 and TRBJ1-5; 8 positions match TRBD1. This CDR3 spans 14 amino acids. V lost 6 bases to trimming and J lost 0 bases; unmatched junction nucleotides: 1. Germline CDR1 and CDR2: MNHEY and SMNVEV (reference sequence). The CDR3, as DNA: TGTGCCAGCAGGACAGGGGTTAGCAATCAGCCCCAGCATTTT. This gives the protein CASRTGVSNQPQHF.

The chain uses TRBV11-2 and TRBJ2-2, with TRBD2 matching over 7 bases. After removal of 5 bases from V and 4 bases from J, the junction contained 10 bases not matched to a gene. The CDR3 is 16 residues long. The germline V gene has CDR1 SGHAT and CDR2 FQNNGV. The CDR3: CASSPFFGGGTGELFF. The CDR3 region has the DNA TGTGCCAGCAGCCCCTTCTTTGGGGGGGGCACCGGGGAGCTGTTTTTT.

V gene TRBV4-1 combines with J gene TRBJ1-1; 8 bases line up with TRBD1. The germline V gene has CDR1 MGHRA and CDR2 YSYEKL. After removal of 5 bases from V and 6 bases from J, the junction contained 8 bases not matched to a gene. The CDR3 runs to 14 residues. CDR3 bases: TGCGCCAGCAGCTTTGACAGGGGAAGACCTGAAGCTTTCTTT. This sequence encodes CASSFDRGRPEAFF.

The rearrangement links TRBV29-1 to TRBJ1-2; 7 positions agree with TRBD1. Germline trimming cut 3 bases from V and 8 bases from J; bases unmatched to any gene: 3. Germline lookup yields CDR1 SQVTM and CDR2 ANQGSEA. This CDR3 contains 11 residues. CDR3 sequence: CSVDRGQGYTF. CDR3 DNA sequence: TGCAGCGTTGATAGGGGGCAAGGCTACACCTTC.

Of note for this clone: Other DNA sequences from this sample encode an identical CDR3 as well. CDR3 loop: CASSEGGEQFF. CDR3 sequence (DNA): TGTGCCAGCAGTGAGGGGGGGGAGCAGTTCTTC. The chain carries TRBV2 and TRBJ2-1; 7 bases map to TRBD2. The CDR3 extends over 11 amino acids. Germline assignment: CDR1 SNHLY and CDR2 FYNNEI. With 3 bases clipped from V and 10 bases from J, the junction kept 0 bases outside the gene matches.

The chain couples TRBV7-8 to TRBJ2-1; 14 bases fit TRBD2. There are 13 residues in the CDR3. CDR1 SGHVS and CDR2 FQNEAQ come from the germline V gene. The trim removed 10 bases at V and 8 bases at J, leaving 4 bases unmatched. The CDR3: CATAGLAGDEQFF. The CDR3 nucleotides read TGTGCCACCGCGGGACTAGCGGGAGATGAGCAGTTCTTC.

V and J are TRBV27 and TRBJ2-7, with unresolved D. V gave up 0 bases and J gave up 0 bases, with 12 bases separating them. Germline lookup yields CDR1 MNHEY and CDR2 SMNVEV (reference sequence). This CDR3 contains 16 residues. The CDR3, as DNA: TGTGCCAGCAGTTTATCTGAAGAGCTGAGCTCCTACGAGCAGTACTTC. Protein: CASSLSEELSSYEQYF.

This clone occurred a few times. The chain uses TRBV2 and TRBJ2-7, with 7 bases lining up with TRBD2. Trimming took 6 bases from V and 3 from J; bases not matched to a gene: 14. Germline CDR1 and CDR2: SNHLY and FYNNEI. This CDR3 spans 16 amino acids. For the CDR3, the DNA is TGTGCCAGCAGCGCCAAGACTAGCCGGGGTTTCTACGAGCAGTACGTC. Its protein is CASSAKTSRGFYEQYV.

The chain recombines TRBV6-1 with TRBJ2-7, with TRBD1 matching 11 bases. The trim removed 3 bases at V and 5 bases at J, leaving 9 bases unmatched. The CDR3 loop spans 16 amino acids. Per germline, CDR1 MNHNS and CDR2 SASEGT. The CDR3 sequence is CASSEYADRGRDEQYV. CDR3 sequence (DNA): TGTGCCAGCAGTGAGTATGCGGACAGGGGGCGAGACGAGCAGTACGTC.

This sequence joins TRBV11-3 and TRBJ2-7; D is undetermined. This CDR3 comprises 14 residues. Trimming pared 1 base from V and 0 bases from J, leaving 7 bases between. Germline values: CDR1 SGHNT, CDR2 YENEEA. DNA of the CDR3: TGTGCCAGCAGCTTAGTCCGGAGCTCCTACGAGCAGTACTTC. It translates to CASSLVRSSYEQYF.

This clone was seen a handful of times. The CDR3 DNA reads TGTGCCTGGGCCAGGGGTCGGGGAAATGAAAAACTGTTTTTT. Translated: CAWARGRGNEKLFF. The chain joins TRBV30 to TRBJ1-4; tentatively, D is TRBD1 (6 bases). This CDR3 comprises 14 residues. V was clipped by 5 bases and J by 5 bases, with 15 bases between them. From germline, CDR1 is GTSNPN and CDR2 SVGIG (reference sequence). The full variable domain, completed using reference TRBV30 and TRBJ1-4, is SQTIHQWPATLVQPVGSPLSLECTVEGTSNPNLYWYRQAAGRGLQLLFYSVGIGQISSEVPQNLSASRPQDRQFILSSKKLLLSDSGFYLCAWARGRGNEKLFFGSGTQLSVL.

The rearrangement uses TRBV3-1 (or the pseudogene TRBV3-2) and TRBJ2-1; weak D call: TRBD2 (6 bases). CDR1 and CDR2 from the germline V gene are LGHDT and YNNKEL (reference sequence). The CDR3 totals 14 residues. V was shortened by 3 bases and J by 3 bases, with 9 bases between the two germline ends. In nucleotides, the CDR3 is TGTGCCAGCAGCCAGCGGGGTTACTACAATGAGCAGTTCTTC. Translating it yields CASSQRGYYNEQFF.